Listed below are T cell receptor beta chains from one sample, sequenced in a study of T-cell reconstitution after alpha-beta-depleted transplantation in children. TCRdb reanalysed the PCR reads using MiXCR and keeps one entry per CDR3 protein. This repertoire shows fewer than 700,000 distinct CDR3 sequences, around 13% found once; its top ten account for about 2%. The sample consisted of PBMCs, mostly from graft donor cells, taken 360 days after TCRalphabeta/CD19-depleted stem cell transplant. The receptors derive from a male patient younger than 18 who had a stem cell transplant for acute myeloid leukemia, so the T cells may come from the graft donor. Both conserved end residues are part of each CDR3. D genes are given only for firm matches. Clone size is stated in some rows and not others, as once, few, many or a class when expanded.

13,TRBJ2-7,.,TRBV7-3,.,CASSSSGDYEQYF,TGTGCCAGCAGCTCCTCTGGGGACTACGAGCAGTACTTC
17,TRBJ2-1,.,TRBV2,TRBD2,CTSSPPPPSGTYNEQFF,TGTACCAGCAGTCCACCGCCCCCTAGCGGGACCTACAATGAGCAGTTCTTC
14,TRBJ2-2,few,TRBV20-1,.,CSARGGLYTGELFF,TGCAGTGCTAGAGGAGGGCTTTACACCGGGGAGCTGTTTTTT
17,TRBJ2-1,few,TRBV7-3,.,CASSLTLPGVGYNEQFF,TGTGCCAGCAGCTTAACGTTACCGGGAGTGGGTTACAATGAGCAGTTCTTC
16,TRBJ2-7,.,TRBV7-2,TRBD1,CASSIIAGTGSLEQYF,TGTGCCAGCAGCATAATCGCCGGGACAGGGTCTCTCGAGCAGTACTTC
13,TRBJ2-1,few,TRBV6-5,TRBD2,CASSSDSYLAAFF,TGTGCCAGCAGTTCCGATTCGTACCTAGCGGCGTTCTTC
16,TRBJ2-7,few,TRBV7-2,TRBD2,CASSSPPGLAQYEQYF,TGTGCCAGCAGCTCACCTCCGGGACTAGCGCAGTACGAGCAGTACTTC
17,TRBJ2-1,few,TRBV15,TRBD2,CATSTRLAGGHINEQFF,TGTGCCACCAGCACCCGCCTAGCGGGAGGGCATATCAATGAGCAGTTCTTC
14,TRBJ2-7,.,TRBV20-1,TRBD2,CSDQGLAVSYEQYF,TGCAGTGATCAGGGACTAGCGGTCTCCTACGAGCAGTACTTC
15,TRBJ2-2,few,TRBV29-1,.,CSVEFRERNTGELFF,TGCAGCGTTGAATTCCGGGAGAGGAACACCGGGGAGCTGTTTTTT
16,TRBJ2-3,.,TRBV7-8,.,CASSFSFITITDTQYF,TGTGCCAGCAGCTTCAGCTTCATTACGATCACAGATACGCAGTATTTT
11,TRBJ2-7,.,TRBV23-1,.,CASSHPYEQYF,TGCGCCAGCAGTCACCCCTACGAGCAGTACTTC
15,TRBJ2-2,many,TRBV5-1,.,CASSLDGVNTGELFF,TGCGCCAGCAGCTTGGATGGGGTAAACACCGGGGAGCTGTTTTTT
12,TRBJ2-1,.,TRBV29-1,.,CSAPATYNEQFF,TGCAGCGCTCCGGCAACCTACAATGAGCAGTTCTTC
20,TRBJ2-1,few,TRBV12-3/TRBV12-4,TRBD2,CATPGGSGGSTGRAYNEQFF,TGTGCCACCCCCGGGGGGAGTGGCGGGAGTACTGGGCGAGCCTACAATGAGCAGTTCTTC
16,TRBJ2-7,few,TRBV18,.,CASSPRTSMSSYEQYF,TGTGCCAGCTCACCAAGGACCTCCATGAGCTCCTACGAGCAGTACTTC
18,TRBJ2-1,.,TRBV20-1,TRBD2,CSARAAPRSGISYNEQFF,TGCAGTGCTAGAGCCGCCCCCCGAAGCGGGATCTCCTACAATGAGCAGTTCTTC
19,TRBJ2-5,.,TRBV28,TRBD2,CASSSTRNTWTSGFPIVYF,TGTGCCAGCAGTTCCACCCGGAACACATGGACTAGCGGCTTCCCAATAGTGTACTTC
14,TRBJ1-1,.,TRBV20-1,TRBD1,CSAGTDRENTEAFF,TGCAGTGCTGGGACGGACAGGGAGAACACTGAAGCTTTCTTT
14,TRBJ2-3,many,TRBV7-2,TRBD1,CASRLGQGTDTQYF,TGTGCCAGCCGACTCGGACAGGGGACAGATACGCAGTATTTT
19,TRBJ2-6,few,TRBV5-1,TRBD1,CASSWVTGQRSTGANVLTF,TGCGCCAGCAGCTGGGTCACGGGACAGCGAAGTACTGGGGCCAACGTCCTGACTTTC
17,TRBJ2-1,few,TRBV11-1,TRBD2,CASSLTSREHRYNEQFF,TGTGCCAGCAGCTTAACCTCGCGGGAGCACCGTTACAATGAGCAGTTCTTC
13,TRBJ2-5,.,TRBV6-2/TRBV6-3,.,CASSYGGDETQYF,TGTGCCAGCAGTTACGGAGGGGACGAGACCCAGTACTTC
17,TRBJ1-3,.,TRBV6-5,TRBD1,CASSYPKDRRTRNTIYF,TGTGCCAGCAGTTACCCTAAGGACAGGAGGACGAGAAACACCATATATTTT
12,TRBJ2-7,many,TRBV21-1,.,CASTGRDYEQYF,TGTGCCAGCACGGGGCGGGACTACGAGCAGTACTTC
16,TRBJ2-6,.,TRBV20-1,.,CSARERSFSGANVLTF,TGCAGTGCTAGAGAAAGATCCTTTTCTGGGGCCAACGTCCTGACTTTC
13,TRBJ1-5,many,TRBV7-9,.,CASSLELSQPQHF,TGTGCCAGCAGCTTAGAGTTGAGTCAGCCCCAGCATTTT
16,TRBJ2-5,.,TRBV7-3,TRBD2,CASSLTAAGVLETQYF,TGTGCCAGCAGCTTAACTGCAGCGGGAGTCTTAGAGACCCAGTACTTC
16,TRBJ2-7,many,TRBV29-1,TRBD2,CSVEASGLAGGYEQYF,TGCAGCGTTGAAGCCTCGGGGCTAGCGGGAGGCTACGAGCAGTACTTC
15,TRBJ2-1,few,TRBV11-2,TRBD1,CASSLTGQGVNEQFF,TGTGCCAGCAGCTTAACCGGACAGGGTGTTAATGAGCAGTTCTTC
15,TRBJ2-3,.,TRBV14,TRBD2,CASTPTSRTTDTQYF,TGTGCCAGCACCCCGACTAGCCGAACCACAGATACGCAGTATTTT
16,TRBJ2-1,few,TRBV7-3,.,CASSRLPLAYYNEQFF,TGTGCCAGCAGTAGATTGCCCCTAGCGTACTACAATGAGCAGTTCTTC
21,TRBJ2-3,few,TRBV28,TRBD2,CASSLFTPGLAGGLLRDTQYF,TGTGCCAGCAGTTTATTTACCCCGGGACTAGCGGGAGGGCTTCTAAGGGATACGCAGTATTTT